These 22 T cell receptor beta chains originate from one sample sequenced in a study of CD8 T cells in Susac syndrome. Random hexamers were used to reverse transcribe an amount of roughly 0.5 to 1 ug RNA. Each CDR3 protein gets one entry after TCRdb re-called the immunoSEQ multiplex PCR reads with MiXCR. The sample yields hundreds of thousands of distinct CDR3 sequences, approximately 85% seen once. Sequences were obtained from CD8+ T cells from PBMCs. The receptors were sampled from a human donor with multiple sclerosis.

The CDR3 protein is CSVDSGIGYTF. The CDR3 DNA follows: TGCAGCGTTGATTCTGGGATTGGCTACACCTTC. The V gene is TRBV29-1, the J gene TRBJ1-2; the D is unclear. The germline V gene encodes CDR1 SQVTM and CDR2 ANQGSEA. Trimming shortened V by 3 bases and J by 7 bases, and 9 bases separated the two germline ends. The CDR3 runs 11 residues.

CDR3 sequence reads: CASSPNTAMGPEAFF. The CDR3 DNA reads as TGCGCCAGCAGCCCCAATACAGCGATGGGTCCTGAAGCTTTCTTT. The rearrangement links TRBV4-1 to TRBJ1-1; D remains ambiguous. V dropped 4 bases and J dropped 6 bases, with 18 bases sitting between them. Germline V CDR1 and CDR2: MGHRA, YSYEKL. The CDR3 has 15 amino acids.

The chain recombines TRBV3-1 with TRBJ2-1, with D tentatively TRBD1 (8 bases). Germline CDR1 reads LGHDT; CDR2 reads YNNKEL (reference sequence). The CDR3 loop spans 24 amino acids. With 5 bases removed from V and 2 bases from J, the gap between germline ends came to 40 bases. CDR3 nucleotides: TGTGCCAGCAGCAAATATACCGGGACAGGTCGTCAGCGGGACTTCGTAATACCCTACAATGAGCAGTTCTTC. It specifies CASSKYTGTGRQRDFVIPYNEQFF.

In nucleotides, the CDR3 is TGTGCCAGCACCGGACAGGGAAGGACTGAAGCTTTCTTT. Translated: CASTGQGRTEAFF. V is TRBV5-5 and J is TRBJ1-1; 8 bases agree with TRBD1. V lost 6 bases and J lost 5; bases outside the gene matches: 6. Germline V gene data show CDR1 as SGHKS and CDR2 as YYEKEE (reference sequence). The CDR3 has 13 residues. The full variable domain, its missing parts supplied by reference TRBV5-5 and TRBJ1-1, is DAGVTQSPTHLIKTRGQQVTLRCSPISGHKSVSWYQQVLGQGPQFIFQYYEKEERGRGNFPDRFSARQFPNYSSELNVNALLLGDSALYLCASTGQGRTEAFFGQGTRLTVV.

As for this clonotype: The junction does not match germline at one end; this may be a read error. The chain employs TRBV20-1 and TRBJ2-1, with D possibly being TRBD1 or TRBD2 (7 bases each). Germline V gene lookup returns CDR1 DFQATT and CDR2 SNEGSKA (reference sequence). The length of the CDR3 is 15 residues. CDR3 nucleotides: TGCAGTGCAAGAGCGGGGACAGAAGTCTACAATGAGCAGTTCTTC. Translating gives CSARAGTEVYNEQFF.

The CDR3 loop reads CSVEVGARAEAFF. The CDR3 region has the DNA TGCAGCGTTGAAGTGGGGGCCAGGGCAGAAGCTTTCTTT. J is TRBJ1-1 and V is TRBV29-1; tentatively, D is TRBD1 (6 bases). Germline CDR1 is SQVTM and CDR2 is ANQGSEA. V was pared by 1 base and J by 8 bases, with 14 bases between. This CDR3 has 13 residues.

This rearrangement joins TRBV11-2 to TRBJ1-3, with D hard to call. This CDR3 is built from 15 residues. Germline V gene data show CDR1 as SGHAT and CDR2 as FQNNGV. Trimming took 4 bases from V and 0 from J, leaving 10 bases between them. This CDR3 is CASSSSAPSGNTIYF. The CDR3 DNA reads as TGTGCCAGCAGCTCGAGTGCCCCCTCTGGAAACACCATATATTTT.

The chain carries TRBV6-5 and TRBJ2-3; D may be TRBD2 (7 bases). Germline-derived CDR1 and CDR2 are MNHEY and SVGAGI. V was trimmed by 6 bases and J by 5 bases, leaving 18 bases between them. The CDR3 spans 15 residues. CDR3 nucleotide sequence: TGTGCCAGCAGCTACGGGGGGCGAAGTGAAGATACGCAGTATTTT. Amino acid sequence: CASSYGGRSEDTQYF.

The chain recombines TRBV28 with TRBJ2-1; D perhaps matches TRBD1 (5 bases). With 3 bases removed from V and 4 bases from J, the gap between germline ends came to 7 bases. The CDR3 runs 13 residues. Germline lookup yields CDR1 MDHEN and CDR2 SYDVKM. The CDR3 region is CASSFDRYNEQFF. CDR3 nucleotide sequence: TGTGCCAGCAGTTTTGACAGATACAATGAGCAGTTCTTC.

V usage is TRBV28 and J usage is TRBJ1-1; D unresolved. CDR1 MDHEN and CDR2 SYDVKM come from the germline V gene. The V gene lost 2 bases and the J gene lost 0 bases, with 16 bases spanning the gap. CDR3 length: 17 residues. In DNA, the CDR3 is TGTGCCAGCAGTTTAAGGGTGCGGGATGGGATGAACACTGAAGCTTTCTTT. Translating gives CASSLRVRDGMNTEAFF.

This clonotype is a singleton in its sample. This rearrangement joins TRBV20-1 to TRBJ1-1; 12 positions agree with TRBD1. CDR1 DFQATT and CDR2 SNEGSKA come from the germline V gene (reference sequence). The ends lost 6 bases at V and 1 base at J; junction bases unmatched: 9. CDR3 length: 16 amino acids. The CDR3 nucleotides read TGCAGTGCGGATAGTGGGACAGGGGGCCGGAACACTGAAGCTTTCTTT. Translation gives CSADSGTGGRNTEAFF.

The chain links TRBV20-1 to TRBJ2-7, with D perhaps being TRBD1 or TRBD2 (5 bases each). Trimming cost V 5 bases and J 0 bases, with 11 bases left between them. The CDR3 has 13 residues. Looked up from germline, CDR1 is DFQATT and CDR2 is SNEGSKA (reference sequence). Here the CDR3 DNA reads TGCAGTGCTCTATCCGGGGCCTCCTACGAGCAGTACTTC. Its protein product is CSALSGASYEQYF.

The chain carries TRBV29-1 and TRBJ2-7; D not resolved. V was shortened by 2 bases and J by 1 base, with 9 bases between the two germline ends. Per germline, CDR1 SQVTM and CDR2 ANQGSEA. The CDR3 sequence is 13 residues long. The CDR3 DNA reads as TGCAGCGTTGAAATATCCGGATCCTACGAGCAGTACTTC. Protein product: CSVEISGSYEQYF.

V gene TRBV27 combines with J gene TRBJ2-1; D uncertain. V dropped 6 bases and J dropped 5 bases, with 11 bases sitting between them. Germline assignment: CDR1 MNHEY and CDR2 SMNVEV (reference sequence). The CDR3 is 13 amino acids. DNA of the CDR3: TGTGCCAGCAGGCCTACAGAAGACAATGAGCAGTTCTTC. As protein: CASRPTEDNEQFF.

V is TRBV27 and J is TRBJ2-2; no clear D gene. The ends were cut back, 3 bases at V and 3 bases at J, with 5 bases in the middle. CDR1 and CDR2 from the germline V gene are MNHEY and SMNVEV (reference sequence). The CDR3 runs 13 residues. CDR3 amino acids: CASSFAYTGELFF. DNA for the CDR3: TGTGCCAGCAGTTTCGCCTACACCGGGGAGCTGTTTTTT.

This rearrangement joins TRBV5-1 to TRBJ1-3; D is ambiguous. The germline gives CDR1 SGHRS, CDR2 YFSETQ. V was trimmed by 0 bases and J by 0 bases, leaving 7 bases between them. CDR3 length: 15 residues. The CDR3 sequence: CASSLEWDSGNTIYF. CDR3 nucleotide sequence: TGCGCCAGCAGCTTGGAGTGGGACTCTGGAAACACCATATATTTT.

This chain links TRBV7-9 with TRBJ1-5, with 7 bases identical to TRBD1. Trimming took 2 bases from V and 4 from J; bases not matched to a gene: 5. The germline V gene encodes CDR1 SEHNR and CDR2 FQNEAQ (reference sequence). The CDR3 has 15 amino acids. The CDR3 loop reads CASSLSGTDNQPQHF. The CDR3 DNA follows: TGTGCCAGCAGCTTATCCGGGACAGATAATCAGCCCCAGCATTTT.

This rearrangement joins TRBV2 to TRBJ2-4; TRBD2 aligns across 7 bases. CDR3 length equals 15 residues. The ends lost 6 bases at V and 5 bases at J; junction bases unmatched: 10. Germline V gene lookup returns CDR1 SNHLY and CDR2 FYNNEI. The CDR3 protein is CASRTPGGLENIQYF. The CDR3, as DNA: TGTGCCAGCAGGACCCCGGGGGGTTTGGAAAACATTCAGTACTTC.

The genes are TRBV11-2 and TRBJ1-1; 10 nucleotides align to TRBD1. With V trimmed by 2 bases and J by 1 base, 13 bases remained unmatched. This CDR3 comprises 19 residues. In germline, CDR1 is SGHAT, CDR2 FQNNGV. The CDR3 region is CASSLYRDRGGKKNTEAFF. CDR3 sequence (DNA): TGTGCCAGCAGCTTATACCGGGACAGGGGTGGTAAGAAGAACACTGAAGCTTTCTTT. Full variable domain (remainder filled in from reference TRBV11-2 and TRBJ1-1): EAGVAQSPRYKIIEKRQSVAFWCNPISGHATLYWYQQILGQGPKLLIQFQNNGVVDDSQLPKDRFSAERLKGVDSTLKIQPAKLEDSAVYLCASSLYRDRGGKKNTEAFFGQGTRLTVV.

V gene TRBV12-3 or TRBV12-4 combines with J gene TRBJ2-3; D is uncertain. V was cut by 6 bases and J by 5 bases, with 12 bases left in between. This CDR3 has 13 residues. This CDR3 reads CASSDNPLDTQYF. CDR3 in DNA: TGTGCCAGCAGCGATAACCCTCTAGATACGCAGTATTTT.

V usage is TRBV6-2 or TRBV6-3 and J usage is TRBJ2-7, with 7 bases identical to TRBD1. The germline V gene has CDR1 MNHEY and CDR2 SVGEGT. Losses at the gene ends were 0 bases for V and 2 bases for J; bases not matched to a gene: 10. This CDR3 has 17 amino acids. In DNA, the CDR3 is TGTGCCAGCAGTTACTCGGTGGCACAGGGGAGCGCCTACGAGCAGTACTTC. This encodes CASSYSVAQGSAYEQYF.

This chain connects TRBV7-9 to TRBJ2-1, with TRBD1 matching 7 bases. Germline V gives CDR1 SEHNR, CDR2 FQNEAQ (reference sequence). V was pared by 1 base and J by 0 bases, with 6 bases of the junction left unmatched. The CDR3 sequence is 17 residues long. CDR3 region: CASSLGTKGASYNEQFF. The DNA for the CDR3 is TGTGCCAGCAGCTTAGGGACAAAGGGGGCCTCCTACAATGAGCAGTTCTTC.